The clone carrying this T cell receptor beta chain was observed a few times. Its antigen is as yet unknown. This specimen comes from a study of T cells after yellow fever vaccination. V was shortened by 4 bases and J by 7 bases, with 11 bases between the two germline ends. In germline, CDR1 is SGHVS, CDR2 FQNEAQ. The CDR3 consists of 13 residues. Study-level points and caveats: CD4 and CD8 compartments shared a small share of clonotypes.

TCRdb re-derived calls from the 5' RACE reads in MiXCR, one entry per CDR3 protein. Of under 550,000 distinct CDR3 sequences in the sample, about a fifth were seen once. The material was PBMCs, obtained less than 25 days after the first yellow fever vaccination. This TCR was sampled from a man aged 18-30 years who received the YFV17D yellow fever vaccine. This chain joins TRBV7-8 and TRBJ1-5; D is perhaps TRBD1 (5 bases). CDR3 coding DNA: TGTGCCAGCAGCTGGGCGGGGGAGCAGCCCCAGCATTTT. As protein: CASSWAGEQPQHF.